The 2 T cell receptor beta chains given below trace back to one sample, sequenced in a study of T cell responses to AZD1222 COVID-19 vaccine. The method was immunoSEQ multiplex PCR; TCRdb's version includes in-frame clones alone and lacks a portion of them. Of tens of thousands of clones listed, approximately 84% are singletons. The source was peripheral blood, collected on day 0 of AZD1222 vaccination. These TCRs come from an adult in good health.

The count of this clone is one. The chain is built from TRBV4-1 and TRBJ1-5, with unresolved D. Germline assignment: CDR1 MGHRA and CDR2 YSYEKL. V shed 1 base and J shed 5 bases, with 15 bases lying between them. CDR3 length equals 16 residues. The CDR3 DNA reads as TGCGCCAGCAGCCAAGTGAAGCAGATGAAAGATCAGCCCCAGCATTTT. Translation: CASSQVKQMKDQPQHF.

The V call is TRBV5-1, the J call TRBJ2-1; D unclear. From germline, CDR1 is SGHRS and CDR2 YFSETQ. The CDR3 covers 11 residues. V was shortened by 0 bases and J by 10 bases, with 5 bases between the two germline ends. CDR3 nucleotide sequence: TGCGCCAGCAGCTTGGGGCTAGAGCAGTTCTTC. It specifies CASSLGLEQFF.